A single sample is the source of the 13 T cell receptor beta chains below, sequenced in a study of shared clonotypes between healthy human individuals. Clones were read by immunoSEQ multiplex PCR, and TCRdb kept only the in-frame ones, dropping some. The table shows about a million clones, with 60% to 80% occurring only once. The sample was memory CD4+ T cells from PBMCs. Regarding subset: CD45RA-negative fraction. The receptor source for this set is a man in his late teens or twenties in good health. Some clones in this sample may be carry-over from other donors' samples.

The chain uses TRBV28 and TRBJ1-2; no definite D call. The V end lost 4 bases, the J end lost 4 bases, and 10 bases lay between the germline ends. Per the germline V gene, CDR1 is MDHEN and CDR2 is SYDVKM. The CDR3 spans 13 residues. The CDR3 sequence: CASSSTDFYGYTF. CDR3 coding DNA: TGTGCCAGCAGTTCAACGGACTTCTATGGCTACACCTTC.

This CDR3 is CASSVEGIGNTIYF. The CDR3 nucleotides are TGTGCCAGCAGCGTAGAGGGGATCGGAAACACCATATATTTT. V gene TRBV9 combines with J gene TRBJ1-3; perhaps TRBD1 as D (5 bases). This CDR3 region has 14 residues. CDR1 and CDR2 from the germline V gene are SGDLS and YYNGEE. Trimming removed 0 bases from V and 4 bases from J, with 8 bases in between.

This chain connects TRBV5-1 to TRBJ2-5, with TRBD2 identical over 9 bases. The germline V gene has CDR1 SGHRS and CDR2 YFSETQ. The CDR3 has 16 amino acids. J was trimmed by 4 bases and V by 4 bases; bases with no gene match: 11. The CDR3 protein is CASSPSSGMGAETQYF. The CDR3 nucleotides read TGCGCCAGCAGCCCATCTAGCGGGATGGGGGCAGAGACCCAGTACTTC. Supplemented by reference TRBV5-1 and TRBJ2-5, the full variable domain reads KAGVTQTPRYLIKTRGQQVTLSCSPISGHRSVSWYQQTPGQGLQFLFEYFSETQRNKGNFPGRFSGRQFSNSRSEMNVSTLELGDSALYLCASSPSSGMGAETQYFGPGTRLLVL.

This clone showed up just a few times. The V gene is TRBV28, the J gene TRBJ1-2; TRBD1 is a possible D gene (5 bases). CDR1 is MDHEN, CDR2 SYDVKM, per germline. Trimming removed 2 bases from V and 6 bases from J, with 19 bases in between. The CDR3 covers 16 residues. The CDR3 region is CASSLRRSGTVHGYTF. The CDR3 DNA sequence: TGTGCCAGCAGTTTAAGACGGTCGGGGACGGTCCATGGCTACACCTTC.

This chain uses TRBV7-2 with TRBJ2-5; D gene uncertain. Germline loops: CDR1 SGHTA, CDR2 FQGNSA. With 1 base removed from V and 0 bases from J, the gap between germline ends came to 6 bases. The CDR3 sequence is 14 residues long. The CDR3 bases are TGTGCCAGCAGCTTAGGACCGTACCAAGAGACCCAGTACTTC. It specifies CASSLGPYQETQYF. Full variable domain (remainder filled in from reference TRBV7-2 and TRBJ2-5): GAGVSQSPSNKVTEKGKDVELRCDPISGHTALYWYRQSLGQGLEFLIYFQGNSAPDKSGLPSDRFSAERTGGSVSTLTIQRTQQEDSAVYLCASSLGPYQETQYFGPGTRLLVL.

This clone was seen more than once but under ten times. This chain uses TRBV5-1 with TRBJ1-2; D unclear. Germline CDR1 SGHRS, CDR2 YFSETQ. The CDR3 covers 11 residues. Trimming pared 3 bases from V and 2 bases from J, leaving 2 bases between. CDR3 nucleotides: TGCGCCAGCAGCTCGAACTATGGCTACACCTTC. As protein: CASSSNYGYTF.

This clone showed up just a few times. The chain is built from TRBV7-2 and TRBJ1-5; D unclear. The CDR3 totals 13 residues. Trimming left V 2 bases short and J 5 bases short, with 7 bases between. CDR1 and CDR2 from the germline V gene are SGHTA and FQGNSA. The CDR3 sequence: CASSLMRDQPQHF. CDR3 coding DNA: TGTGCCAGCAGCTTAATGAGAGATCAGCCCCAGCATTTT.

This rearrangement joins TRBV19 to TRBJ1-4; a weak D match, TRBD1 (6 bases). V was trimmed by 5 bases and J by 7 bases, leaving 17 bases between them. Looked up from germline, CDR1 is LNHDA and CDR2 is SQIVND (reference sequence). The CDR3 contains 15 residues. CDR3 sequence reads: CASSLRGGQGEKLFF. CDR3 bases: TGTGCCAGTAGTCTTCGTGGGGGGCAGGGTGAAAAACTGTTTTTT.

This clone was seen a few times. The chain joins TRBV7-8 to TRBJ2-3; 9 nucleotides match TRBD2. Looked up from germline, CDR1 is SGHVS and CDR2 is FQNEAQ. V shed 5 bases and J 2 bases; nucleotides not matched to a gene: 5. The CDR3 runs 15 residues. The CDR3 DNA is TGTGCCAGCAGCGCTAGCGGGGCAACCACAGATACGCAGTATTTT. Translation gives CASSASGATTDTQYF. Looking up the rest from reference TRBV7-8 and TRBJ2-3 gives the full variable domain: GAGVSQSPRYKVAKRGQDVALRCDPISGHVSLFWYQQALGQGPEFLTYFQNEAQLDKSGLPSDRFFAERPEGSVSTLKIQRTQQEDSAVYLCASSASGATTDTQYFGPGTRLTVL.

V and J are TRBV7-9 and TRBJ1-5; D gene uncertain. Germline V CDR1 and CDR2: SEHNR, FQNEAQ (reference sequence). The CDR3 has 14 residues. Trimming took 1 base from V and 4 from J, leaving 8 bases between them. The CDR3: CASSLEGPNQPQHF. DNA for the CDR3: TGTGCCAGCAGCTTAGAAGGCCCAAATCAGCCCCAGCATTTT.

This chain connects TRBV9 to TRBJ2-1; the D gene could be TRBD1 or TRBD2 (5 bases each). Germline CDR1 reads SGDLS; CDR2 reads YYNGEE. Trimming shortened V by 0 bases and J by 5 bases, and 15 bases separated the two germline ends. The CDR3 runs to 16 residues. CDR3 loop: CASSVEAWDDDNEQFF. The CDR3, as DNA: TGTGCCAGCAGCGTAGAAGCTTGGGACGACGACAATGAGCAGTTCTTC.

The CDR3 is CASSSPRTTGELFF. In nucleotides, the CDR3 is TGTGCCAGCAGTTCTCCTCGTACCACCGGGGAGCTGTTTTTT. The chain is built from TRBV27 and TRBJ2-2; D is unclear. The V end lost 4 bases, the J end lost 4 bases, and 10 bases lay between the germline ends. Germline-derived CDR1 and CDR2 are MNHEY and SMNVEV (reference sequence). The length of the CDR3 is 14 residues.

Details on this clone: Just one base apart from a much larger clone, this may be a read error. The V gene is TRBV5-1, the J gene TRBJ1-4; maybe TRBD1 (5 bases). The V gene's germline CDR1 is SGHRS and CDR2 YFSETQ. The CDR3 contains 13 residues. V was clipped by 0 bases and J by 7 bases, with 7 bases between them. Here the CDR3 reads CASSLAGSEKLFF. The CDR3 DNA is TGCGCCAGCAGCTTGGCAGGGAGTGAAAAACTGTTTTTT.